This T cell receptor (beta chain) is drawn from a study of T cells in Graves' hyperthyroidism and ophthalmopathy. This clonotype was found a few times. Its antigen is undetermined. Stable Graves' hyperthyroidism meant no ophthalmopathy progression within 18 months. Hyperthyroidism patients were newly diagnosed, had disease duration under 2 months, and were aged 18 to 65 years. Together with thyroid ultrasound, orbital computed tomography, serum thyroxine and TRAb, clinical symptoms were used for diagnoses. RNA transcripts provided the source from which TCR beta CDR3 regions were amplified. First-round RT-PCR targeting the TCR CDR3 was performed with the HTBI primer set. One entry per CDR3 protein, called by TCRdb with MiXCR from the multiplex PCR reads. The sample holds about 210,000 distinct CDR3 sequences, roughly a sixth seen once. Study-level points and caveats: Blood also contained most expanded thyroid clonotypes above 0.001.

CDR1 and CDR2 from the germline V gene are SQVTM and ANQGSEA. Trimming removed 7 bases at V and 0 bases at J, with 7 bases between. CDR3 length: 13 amino acids. The TCR was taken from a man aged 50 to 60 with Graves' hyperthyroidism. The sample was blood. The chain employs TRBV29-1 and TRBJ2-6; a weak D match, TRBD2 (5 bases). Here the CDR3 reads CSAGISGANVLTF. Here the CDR3 DNA reads TGCAGCGCGGGGATCTCTGGGGCCAACGTCCTGACTTTC.